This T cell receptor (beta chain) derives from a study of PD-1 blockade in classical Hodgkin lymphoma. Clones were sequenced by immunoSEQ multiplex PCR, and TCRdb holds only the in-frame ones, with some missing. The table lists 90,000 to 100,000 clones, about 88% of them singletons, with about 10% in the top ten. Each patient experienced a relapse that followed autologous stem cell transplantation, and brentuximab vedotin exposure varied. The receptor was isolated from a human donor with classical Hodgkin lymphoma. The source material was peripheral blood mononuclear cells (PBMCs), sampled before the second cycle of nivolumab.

The CDR3 reads CASSKLGRPAWTQYF. The CDR3 nucleotides are TGTGCCAGCAGCAAGTTAGGACGGCCGGCATGGACCCAGTACTTC. V is TRBV21-1 and J is TRBJ2-5. TRBV21-1 is given as a pseudogene. This CDR3 region has 15 residues.